The clone carrying this TCR beta chain was seen a few times. The antigen remains undetermined. The CDR3 is 15 residues long. Germline assignment: CDR1 KGHDR and CDR2 SFDVKD. Trimming shortened V by 1 base and J by 7 bases, and 13 bases separated the two germline ends. The sample comes from a study of identical twins. Study observations and caveats: Among out-of-frame alpha sequences shared by twins, low generation probability occurred in excess. Insertions were reduced in abundant cord blood beta clonotypes but not in memory repertoires.

Unique molecular identifiers were present on the cDNA, and a universal primer site came from template switching. TCRdb passed the 5' RACE reads through MiXCR, listing each CDR3 protein once. Of 540,000 or so distinct CDR3 sequences listed, about a fifth are singletons. This sample was shared with a second study, whose subject was yellow fever vaccine responses in identical twins.

The sequence derives from a woman younger than 35 in good health. This chain uses TRBV24-1 with TRBJ2-1; no definite D call. Sequenced input: CD4+ T cells sorted from blood. In nucleotides, the CDR3 is TGTGCCACCAGTGATTTTACGGCAGATGGAAATGAGCAGTTCTTC. Residues: CATSDFTADGNEQFF.